Below, 5 T cell receptor beta chains from the same sample are listed, as sequenced in a study of T-cell memory formation after mild COVID-19. MiXCR, run by TCRdb on the 5' RACE reads, gives a single entry per CDR3 protein. The sample lists roughly 450,000 distinct CDR3 sequences, about 20% occurring once. The specimen was PBMCs or a T cell subset sorted from them (not recorded which). The receptors here all came from an adult woman who had mild COVID-19 (a few samples of this study predate the infection). Cell type and time point are not known.

CDR3 in DNA: TGTGCCAGCAGGGACAGGTCTTCCAGGGGCTACACCTTC. Protein: CASRDRSSRGYTF. The rearrangement links TRBV6-1 to TRBJ1-2; TRBD1 agrees at 7 bases. The germline CDR1 and CDR2 sequences are MNHNS and SASEGT. This CDR3 spans 13 amino acids. The junction had 9 bases not matched to a gene; V was cut back by 6 bases and J by 8 bases.

This clonotype occurred a few times. The chain carries TRBV3-1 and TRBJ1-1; D is ambiguous. CDR1 and CDR2 (germline): LGHDT, YNNKEL (reference sequence). Trimming left V 10 bases short and J 4 bases short, with 16 bases between. There are 13 residues in the CDR3. The CDR3 DNA reads TGTGCCACCTCGGTTGTGCCGGGCACTGAAGCTTTCTTT. This gives the protein CATSVVPGTEAFF.

The sample holds a few counts of this clonotype. This rearrangement joins TRBV29-1 to TRBJ1-2; D gene unclear. Germline CDR1 reads SQVTM; CDR2 reads ANQGSEA. CDR3 length: 14 residues. Trimming removed 6 bases from V and 0 bases from J, with 14 bases in between. This chain's CDR3 is CSVGTRDSNYGYTF. The CDR3 DNA reads TGCAGCGTGGGAACACGAGATTCTAACTATGGCTACACCTTC. Together with reference TRBV29-1 and TRBJ1-2, the CDR3 gives the full variable domain: SAVISQKPSRDICQRGTSLTIQCQVDSQVTMMFWYRQQPGQSLTLIATANQGSEATYESGFVIDKFPISRPNLTFSTLTVSNMSPEDSSIYLCSVGTRDSNYGYTFGSGTRLTVV.

This CDR3 reads CASSRGLAGAKETQYF. As DNA, the CDR3 is TGTGCCAGCAGCAGAGGACTAGCGGGGGCTAAAGAGACCCAGTACTTC. The chain joins TRBV7-3 to TRBJ2-5; 13 bases fit TRBD2. This CDR3 is 16 amino acids long. Germline V gene lookup returns CDR1 SGHTA and CDR2 FQGTGA. The V segment lost 5 bases and the J segment 3 bases; nucleotides outside the gene matches: 6.

The rearrangement links TRBV7-3 to TRBJ2-7; 7 bases line up with TRBD1. The trim removed 2 bases at V and 9 bases at J, leaving 7 bases unmatched. Looked up from germline, CDR1 is SGHTA and CDR2 is FQGTGA. This CDR3 comprises 13 residues. The CDR3 here is CASSLAPGQLQYF. The CDR3 nucleotides read TGTGCCAGCAGCTTAGCGCCGGGACAGCTGCAGTACTTC.